This T cell receptor (beta chain) was obtained from a study of vaccination and CD4 T cells after COVID-19. Whole-study context: Post-COVID draws came a median roughly 97 days after diagnosis (range 35 to 161). Controls had a CEFX pool, an HIV-1 Nef pool, or no peptide added. Samples after vaccination came a median roughly ten weeks past dose two, ranging 14 to 241. Findings of the study overall: A nonsignificant rise from roughly 22 to 38 was seen in the median number of SARS-CoV-2-reactive clonotypes.

This CDR3 has 14 residues. The germline CDR1 and CDR2 sequences are SGHNT and YENEEA. Trimming pared 5 bases from V and 2 bases from J, leaving 9 bases between. Sample treatment: roughly 11-day PBMC culture with coronavirus spike peptide pools or control peptides (ViraFEST assay). Notes on this clonotype: What it recognizes is unknown.

Cultured CD4+ T-cell DNA underwent Oncomine TCR Beta short-read sequencing. TCRdb itself ran the PCR reads through MiXCR, one entry per CDR3 protein. Of approximately 7,000 distinct CDR3 sequences in the sample, 74% were seen once. The chain links TRBV11-3 to TRBJ2-2, with no clear D. This clonotype originated in a human donor who had recovered from COVID-19. The source material was CD4+ T cells from blood, cultured in vitro. This CDR3 is CASSPVLNTGELFF. As DNA, the CDR3 is TGTGCCAGCAGCCCCGTGCTAAACACCGGGGAGCTGTTTTTT. Together with reference TRBV11-3 and TRBJ2-2, the CDR3 gives the full variable domain: EAGVVQSPRYKIIEKKQPVAFWCNPISGHNTLYWYLQNLGQGPELLIRYENEEAVDDSQLPKDRFSAERLKGVDSTLKIQPAELGDSAVYLCASSPVLNTGELFFGEGSRLTVL.